The T cell receptor beta chain described here comes from a study of metastatic and nonmetastatic thyroid tumors. Study-wide context: Comparative analysis of repertoires was undertaken across blood and tumor or nodule tissue obtained from malignant and benign thyroid patients.

CDR1 is MNHEY and CDR2 is SVGAGI in the germline V gene. Between the trimmed V and J ends, which lost 4 bases and 2 bases, there was a span of 15 bases. The CDR3 has 17 amino acids. At least ten counts were recorded for this clone. Every patient was untreated before thyroid surgery. TCRdb re-called clones from the PCR reads using MiXCR. The sample has about 39,000 clones; 15% to 20% are singletons. The sample consisted of tumor tissue. This chain joins TRBV6-5 and TRBJ1-6; D call uncertain. This receptor was identified in a female donor with papillary thyroid cancer or a benign thyroid nodule (not recorded which). Some clones in this sample may be carry-over from other donors' samples. CDR3 sequence: CASSFVFGFPYNSPLHF. DNA for the CDR3: TGTGCCAGCAGTTTCGTGTTTGGTTTCCCCTATAATTCACCCCTCCACTTT.